Here is one T cell receptor beta chain with its context. The CDR3 totals 13 residues. No DNA was logged. Germline CDR1 SGHNT, CDR2 YYREEE (reference sequence). This entry is derived from a study of synovial regulatory T cells in juvenile arthritis. Measured with immunoSEQ multiplex PCR; TCRdb has only the in-frame clones, and not every one. The table for this sample gives roughly 9,900 clones. This clonotype was sampled from a donor younger than 35 with juvenile idiopathic arthritis. This rearrangement joins TRBV5-4 to TRBJ1-4; the D call of TRBD1 rests on TCRdb alone, since no DNA is present to check it. The specimen sequenced was Treg cells from blood. Subset in this sample: remaining (HLA-DR-negative) circulating blood Treg cells. CDR3 sequence reads: CASSPGWGQKLFF.